The 2 T cell receptor beta chains below were found in one sample sequenced in a study of T cells in Graves' hyperthyroidism and ophthalmopathy. RNA transcripts gave rise to amplified TCR beta CDR3 regions. HTBI primers were the set used in a first-round RT-PCR of the TCR CDR3. Using its own MiXCR run on the multiplex PCR reads, TCRdb lists one record per CDR3 protein. This table has 250,000 to 300,000 distinct CDR3 sequences, approximately 19% appearing once. Sequencing was performed on blood. The source is a man aged 50 to 60 with Graves' ophthalmopathy.

The rearrangement links TRBV6-1 to TRBJ1-1; D uncertain. Germline V gene lookup returns CDR1 MNHNS and CDR2 SASEGT. The CDR3 has 14 amino acids. V shed 1 base and J shed 1 base, with 7 bases lying between them. In nucleotides, the CDR3 is TGTGCCAGCAGTGAAGGACGGTGGAACACTGAAGCTTTCTTT. The encoded protein is CASSEGRWNTEAFF.

This clonotype was recorded at least ten times. This chain uses TRBV7-9 with TRBJ2-7; TRBD2 aligns across 13 bases. V shed 4 bases and J 7 bases; nucleotides not matched to a gene: 7. Germline lookup yields CDR1 SEHNR and CDR2 FQNEAQ (reference sequence). This CDR3 is built from 15 residues. The DNA of the CDR3 is TGTGCCAGCAGCTCACTAGCGGGAGGGCCCGGGGAGCAGTACTTC. Its translation is CASSSLAGGPGEQYF.